Following are 12 T cell receptor beta chains from one sample sequenced in a study of a mutant IDH1 vaccine in newly diagnosed glioma. Specified time point: baseline, week 1 (first vaccination visit). The treatment here: pre-vaccination baseline after standard-of-care therapy. Assay used: immunoSEQ multiplex PCR; TCRdb lists only in-frame clones, some missing. Here the sample spans 90,000 to 100,000 clones, roughly 89% being singletons. The source material was PBMCs, sampled from a glioma patient treated with radiotherapy, temozolomide or both. All receptors come from a woman aged 50 to 65 with glioma.

The chain uses TRBV5-1 and TRBJ2-3; TRBD2 matches 11 bases. The CDR3 spans 15 residues. Germline CDR1 SGHRS, CDR2 YFSETQ. Germline trimming cut 4 bases from V and 3 bases from J; bases unmatched to any gene: 4. In nucleotides, the CDR3 is TGCGCCAGCAGCCCCACTAGCGGGAGAACAGATACGCAGTATTTT. Encoded protein: CASSPTSGRTDTQYF.

The chain recombines TRBV18 with TRBJ2-1, with 12 bases fitting TRBD2. V trimming: 6 bases; J trimming: 8 bases; junction bases outside the gene matches: 8. The CDR3 has 15 residues. Germline loops: CDR1 KGHSH, CDR2 LQKENI. The chain's CDR3 is CASSPTSGSWDEQFF. CDR3 coding DNA: TGTGCCAGCTCGCCGACTAGCGGGAGTTGGGATGAGCAGTTCTTC.

This chain connects TRBV7-3 to TRBJ1-4; 9 bases are shared with TRBD1. Trimming cost V 10 bases and J 4 bases; bases outside gene matches: 19. Per the germline V gene, CDR1 is SGHTA and CDR2 is FQGTGA. CDR3 length equals 18 residues. CDR3 coding DNA: TGTGCCACCCGGGATTGGACAGGGGTTCCATCAGGTAATGAAAAACTGTTTTTT. Its translation is CATRDWTGVPSGNEKLFF.

V is TRBV11-1 and J is TRBJ2-3; 8 bases are a match to TRBD1. This CDR3 has 15 amino acids. CDR1 SGHAT and CDR2 FQDESV come from the germline V gene (reference sequence). The V and J ends lost 1 base and 2 bases, in that order; junction bases with no gene match: 2. The CDR3 region has the DNA TGTGCCAGCAGCTTAGTGGGACAGGCCACAGATACGCAGTATTTT. Its translation: CASSLVGQATDTQYF.

The V call is TRBV6-6, the J call TRBJ2-5; 10 bases fit TRBD1. Germline V gives CDR1 MNHNY, CDR2 SVGAGI (reference sequence). V lost 7 bases, J lost 2 bases, and 4 bases stayed unmatched. The CDR3 consists of 14 residues. The CDR3 region is CASNDRGQQETQYF. CDR3 in DNA: TGTGCCAGCAATGACAGGGGGCAGCAAGAGACCCAGTACTTC.

The J gene is TRBJ2-4, the V gene TRBV27; 7 positions match TRBD1. V lost 5 bases to trimming and J lost 6 bases; unmatched junction nucleotides: 4. From germline, CDR1 is MNHEY and CDR2 SMNVEV (reference sequence). This CDR3 comprises 13 residues. The chain's CDR3 is CASSPGGVNIQYF. The CDR3 nucleotides read TGTGCCAGCAGTCCAGGGGGAGTAAACATTCAGTACTTC.

The V gene is TRBV6-5, the J gene TRBJ1-5; D is ambiguous. Germline V lookup: CDR1 MNHEY, CDR2 SVGAGI. CDR3 length: 13 amino acids. The V and J ends lost 2 bases and 5 bases respectively, with 7 bases between them. The CDR3 loop reads CASSYRGDQPQHF. The CDR3 DNA is TGTGCCAGCAGTTACCGGGGAGATCAGCCCCAGCATTTT.

The J gene is TRBJ2-3, the V gene TRBV5-6; D possibly corresponds to TRBD1 (6 bases). This CDR3 is built from 14 residues. Germline assignment: CDR1 SGHDT and CDR2 YYEEEE. V dropped 3 bases and J dropped 7 bases, with 15 bases sitting between them. Here the CDR3 reads CASSWGPQGNTQYF. The CDR3 coding sequence is TGTGCCAGCAGCTGGGGGCCCCAGGGGAATACGCAGTATTTT.

The chain has TRBV1 and TRBJ2-1; the D segment call TRBD2 is taken from the table without a DNA check. TRBV1 is termed a pseudogene. This CDR3 is built from 20 residues. In nucleotides, the CDR3 is TGCACCAGCAGCCAACTCGCGGGACTAGCGGGAGTGAGCTCCTACAATGAGCAGTTCTTC. Encoded protein: CTSSQLAGLAGVSSYNEQFF.

This clone was found a few times. V usage is TRBV30 and J usage is TRBJ1-2; D possibly corresponds to TRBD1 (5 bases). V was pared by 3 bases and J by 7 bases, with 15 bases between. The CDR3 runs 13 residues. CDR1 is GTSNPN and CDR2 is SVGIG in the germline V gene (reference sequence). The CDR3 loop reads CAWRRGRVIGYTF. DNA for the CDR3: TGTGCCTGGAGGCGGGGCAGAGTAATTGGCTACACCTTC.

This clone was detected a few times. The chain joins TRBV6-1 to TRBJ2-6; the D is unclear. The CDR3 length is 16 residues. Germline-derived CDR1 and CDR2 are MNHNS and SASEGT. The V and J ends lost 2 bases and 0 bases respectively, with 8 bases between them. CDR3 sequence (DNA): TGTGCCAGCAGTGAACACCAGAGCTCTGGGGCCAACGTCCTGACTTTC. Translation gives CASSEHQSSGANVLTF.

The chain has TRBV6-5 and TRBJ1-1; unclear D gene. CDR3 length: 11 residues. V gave up 6 bases and J gave up 10 bases, with 12 bases separating them. Germline V gives CDR1 MNHEY, CDR2 SVGAGI. CDR3 amino acids: CASRVGFAAFF. Here the CDR3 DNA reads TGTGCCAGCAGGGTAGGTTTTGCAGCTTTCTTT.